The rows below give T cell receptor beta chains drawn from one sample of a study of Ad26.COV2.S vaccination and SARS-CoV-2 variants. TCRdb's copy holds only in-frame clones and misses some; the assay was immunoSEQ multiplex PCR. The table lists 300,000 to 350,000 clones, 86% of them singletons. The sequencing here drew on peripheral blood, taken in a trial of Ad26.COV2.S vaccine versus placebo. These TCRs come from a person aged 18-65 years who received the Ad26.COV2.S COVID-19 vaccine or a placebo. CDR3s leave out the opening cysteine and the closing phenylalanine or tryptophan. Fields, in order: V gene, CDR3 protein.

V gene: TRBV19
CDR3 protein: ASSIADLVGQKLF

V gene: TRBV27
CDR3 protein: ASRAPGNTIY

V gene: TRBV15
CDR3 protein: ATSTTRVQPQH

V gene: TRBV10-1
CDR3 protein: ASSVQESIFTDTQY

V gene: TRBV5-1
CDR3 protein: ASSSSDRGDSPLH

V gene: TRBV7-2
CDR3 protein: ASRKSGEGYTIY

V gene: TRBV28
CDR3 protein: ASSSRGGAYEQY

V gene: TRBV11-2
CDR3 protein: ASSPRPTDNNEQF

V gene: TRBV5-1
CDR3 protein: ASSLGWREEETQY

V gene: TRBV28
CDR3 protein: ASSLTDYGYT

V gene: TRBV7-8
CDR3 protein: ASSLEGYSNQPQH

V gene: TRBV28
CDR3 protein: ASSPRETQY

V gene: TRBV2
CDR3 protein: ASSSSVRPEAF

V gene: TRBV7-9
CDR3 protein: ASSLMAGTGEFYGYT

V gene: TRBV2
CDR3 protein: ASSGTPIAKNIQY

V gene: TRBV6-5
CDR3 protein: ASSYGQGVNEKLF

V gene: TRBV5-6
CDR3 protein: ASSLRYEAF

V gene: TRBV18
CDR3 protein: ASSLRQGSYGYT

V gene: TRBV5-1
CDR3 protein: ASSIGAMNTEAF

V gene: TRBV18
CDR3 protein: ASSPPVSGGREKLF

V gene: TRBV18
CDR3 protein: ASSPTQETQY

V gene: TRBV6-6
CDR3 protein: ASRETSGFYEQY

V gene: TRBV15
CDR3 protein: ATSSPPGTLNTEAF

V gene: TRBV7-2
CDR3 protein: ASSLATNTQY

V gene: TRBV7-9
CDR3 protein: ASSRSSSTEETQY

V gene: TRBV4-2
CDR3 protein: ASSQNPRQGGTGELF

V gene: TRBV7-9
CDR3 protein: ASSTRTGAPDTVNVLT

V gene: TRBV10-3
CDR3 protein: AIRRLADTDTQY

V gene: TRBV5-1
CDR3 protein: ASSFGAAYEQY

V gene: TRBV10-3
CDR3 protein: AITDTDTQY

V gene: TRBV27
CDR3 protein: ASSLSGLASSYEQY

V gene: TRBV6-1
CDR3 protein: ASSELDSPLGYT

V gene: TRBV2
CDR3 protein: ASSKGLAGGTDTQY

V gene: TRBV29-1
CDR3 protein: SVESGGYNEQF

V gene: TRBV5-1
CDR3 protein: ASSLTGTQETQY

V gene: TRBV19
CDR3 protein: ASSVRTSGVFYNEQF

V gene: TRBV19
CDR3 protein: ASSSNRADTQY